This is a list of T cell receptor beta chains from one sample in a study of cytomegalovirus exposure and HLA in healthy donors. Generated by immunoSEQ multiplex PCR, the TCRdb table keeps only in-frame clones and is missing some. Of 200,000 to 250,000 clones in the sample, around four fifths are singletons; the top ten hold roughly 2.6%. The sample taken for sequencing was PBMCs. The receptors here all came from a woman in her sixties in good health and CMV-seropositive. Each CDR3 is given with its conserved first and last residue. A D gene is named only where the DNA matches it firmly. Where a row states a size, it is once, few, many or the class of an expanded clone; other rows omit it.

D gene,J gene,V gene,clone size,CDR3 DNA,CDR3 protein
-,TRBJ1-5,TRBV7-2,-,TGTGCCAGCAGCGACCGACAGGCGCAGCCCCAGCATTTT,CASSDRQAQPQHF
-,TRBJ2-2,TRBV7-3,-,TGTGCCAGCAGCTTAAACCCCTTAGGCAGGAGGACCGGGGAGCTGTTTTTT,CASSLNPLGRRTGELFF
TRBD2,TRBJ2-2,TRBV5-1,-,TGCGCCAGCAGCTTGCGAGCGGGGGCCACCGGGGAGCTGTTTTTT,CASSLRAGATGELFF
-,TRBJ1-6,TRBV6-1,once,TGTGCCAGCAGTGAAACGGCTAGGAATAATTCACCCCTCCACTTT,CASSETARNNSPLHF
-,TRBJ1-2,TRBV2,-,TGTGCCAGCAGTGGTGGGACACTTAACTATGGCTACACCTTC,CASSGGTLNYGYTF
-,TRBJ2-1,TRBV7-3,-,TGTGCCAGCAGCCCTCGACAGAACAATGAGCAGTTCTTC,CASSPRQNNEQFF
TRBD1,TRBJ1-6,TRBV19,-,TGTGCCAGTAGCGGACAGGGGGCGTCGAATTCACCCCTCCACTTT,CASSGQGASNSPLHF
TRBD2,TRBJ2-5,TRBV5-6,-,TGTGCCAGCAGCGGGATGGGGACTAGCGGAGGAGAGACCCAGTACTTC,CASSGMGTSGGETQYF
-,TRBJ2-1,TRBV7-3,-,TGTGCCAGCAGCTTAGATGGCACCGCCGTTTACAATGAGCAGTTCTTC,CASSLDGTAVYNEQFF
-,TRBJ2-3,TRBV12-5,-,TGTGCTAGTGGCCCGGGAACCACAGATACGCAGTATTTT,CASGPGTTDTQYF
TRBD1,TRBJ1-2,TRBV10-3,-,TGTGCCATCAGAGGACAGGGGGCGGGCTATGGCTACACCTTC,CAIRGQGAGYGYTF
-,TRBJ2-3,TRBV4-1,-,TGCGCCAGCAGCCAAGACGCCCCAGGCTCCAGCACAGATACGCAGTATTTT,CASSQDAPGSSTDTQYF
TRBD1,TRBJ2-3,TRBV4-2,-,TGTGCCAGCAGCCAAGGGGCGGCAGGGGGCGTGGGTACGCAGTATTTT,CASSQGAAGGVGTQYF
-,TRBJ2-2,TRBV6-1,once,TGTGCCAGTATGAATAGGACTACGCACACCGGGGAGCTGTTTTTT,CASMNRTTHTGELFF
TRBD2,TRBJ2-3,TRBV5-5,-,TGTGCCAGCAGCTTGGGGGTGATAGCGGGAGCGACAGATACGCAGTATTTT,CASSLGVIAGATDTQYF
TRBD1,TRBJ1-2,TRBV19,-,TGTGCCAGTAGTGGGGACAGGGGAGACTATGGCTACACCTTC,CASSGDRGDYGYTF
-,TRBJ2-3,TRBV27,-,TGTGCCAGCAATAGGTGGGGCGATACGCAGTATTTT,CASNRWGDTQYF
-,TRBJ1-2,TRBV6-5,few,TGTGCCAGCAGTTATGGGCAGGGTAGCTATGGCTACACCTTC,CASSYGQGSYGYTF
TRBD1,TRBJ1-1,TRBV19,-,TGTGCCAGTAGTGTGGACAGGGGCAGGTCTGAAGCTTTCTTT,CASSVDRGRSEAFF
TRBD1,TRBJ2-7,TRBV18,-,TGTGCCAGCTCGCTACGGGACAGGGGTTACGAGCAGTACTTC,CASSLRDRGYEQYF
TRBD1,TRBJ1-2,TRBV28,-,TGTGCCAGCAGTGTCCACCCGGGACAGGAGATCTATGGCTACACCTTC,CASSVHPGQEIYGYTF
-,TRBJ2-3,TRBV7-2,few,TGTGCCAGCAGCCTGACTCCTCTCACAGATACGCAGTATTTT,CASSLTPLTDTQYF
-,TRBJ2-3,TRBV4-2,-,TGTGCCAGCAGCCAAGATCACGGACAGCTAGATACGCAGTATTTT,CASSQDHGQLDTQYF
TRBD1,TRBJ1-4,TRBV30,few,TGTGCCTGGTCAGGGGCAGGGGGATATAATGAAAAACTGTTTTTT,CAWSGAGGYNEKLFF
-,TRBJ1-5,TRBV5-4,few,TGTGCCAGGAATCTCGGGGGGTATAGCAATCAGCCCCAGCATTTT,CARNLGGYSNQPQHF
TRBD2,TRBJ2-5,TRBV30,once,TGTGCCTGGGGTCTCACTAGCGGAGGGGAGACCCAGTACTTC,CAWGLTSGGETQYF
-,TRBJ2-3,TRBV29-1,-,TGCAGCGTTGGCTCAACGACAGGCACAGATACGCAGTATTTT,CSVGSTTGTDTQYF